This TCR beta chain was observed in a study of blood T cells in healthy people across ages. The overall study: The template switching approach captured approximately one barcoded beta molecule for every two T cells.

This clonotype was seen repeatedly, ten times or more. Then a second PCR, running about 6 to 12 cycles, was carried out with a sample-barcoded 5' primer and a J-beta primer mix. TCRdb redid the calling of the 5' RACE reads with MiXCR, one entry per CDR3 protein. Here the sample spans 650,000 to 1,000,000 distinct CDR3 sequences, roughly 46% being singletons. The CDR3 totals 15 residues. From germline, CDR1 is SQVTM and CDR2 ANQGSEA. V was shortened by 0 bases and J by 5 bases, with 17 bases between the two germline ends. The chain recombines TRBV29-1 with TRBJ2-7, with TRBD1 as a possible D gene (7 bases). This TCR was recovered from a man older than 75 in good health. Sequenced: blood. The CDR3 here is CSVEDLPGGNHEQYF. CDR3 DNA sequence: TGCAGCGTTGAAGATCTCCCAGGGGGGAACCACGAGCAGTACTTC.